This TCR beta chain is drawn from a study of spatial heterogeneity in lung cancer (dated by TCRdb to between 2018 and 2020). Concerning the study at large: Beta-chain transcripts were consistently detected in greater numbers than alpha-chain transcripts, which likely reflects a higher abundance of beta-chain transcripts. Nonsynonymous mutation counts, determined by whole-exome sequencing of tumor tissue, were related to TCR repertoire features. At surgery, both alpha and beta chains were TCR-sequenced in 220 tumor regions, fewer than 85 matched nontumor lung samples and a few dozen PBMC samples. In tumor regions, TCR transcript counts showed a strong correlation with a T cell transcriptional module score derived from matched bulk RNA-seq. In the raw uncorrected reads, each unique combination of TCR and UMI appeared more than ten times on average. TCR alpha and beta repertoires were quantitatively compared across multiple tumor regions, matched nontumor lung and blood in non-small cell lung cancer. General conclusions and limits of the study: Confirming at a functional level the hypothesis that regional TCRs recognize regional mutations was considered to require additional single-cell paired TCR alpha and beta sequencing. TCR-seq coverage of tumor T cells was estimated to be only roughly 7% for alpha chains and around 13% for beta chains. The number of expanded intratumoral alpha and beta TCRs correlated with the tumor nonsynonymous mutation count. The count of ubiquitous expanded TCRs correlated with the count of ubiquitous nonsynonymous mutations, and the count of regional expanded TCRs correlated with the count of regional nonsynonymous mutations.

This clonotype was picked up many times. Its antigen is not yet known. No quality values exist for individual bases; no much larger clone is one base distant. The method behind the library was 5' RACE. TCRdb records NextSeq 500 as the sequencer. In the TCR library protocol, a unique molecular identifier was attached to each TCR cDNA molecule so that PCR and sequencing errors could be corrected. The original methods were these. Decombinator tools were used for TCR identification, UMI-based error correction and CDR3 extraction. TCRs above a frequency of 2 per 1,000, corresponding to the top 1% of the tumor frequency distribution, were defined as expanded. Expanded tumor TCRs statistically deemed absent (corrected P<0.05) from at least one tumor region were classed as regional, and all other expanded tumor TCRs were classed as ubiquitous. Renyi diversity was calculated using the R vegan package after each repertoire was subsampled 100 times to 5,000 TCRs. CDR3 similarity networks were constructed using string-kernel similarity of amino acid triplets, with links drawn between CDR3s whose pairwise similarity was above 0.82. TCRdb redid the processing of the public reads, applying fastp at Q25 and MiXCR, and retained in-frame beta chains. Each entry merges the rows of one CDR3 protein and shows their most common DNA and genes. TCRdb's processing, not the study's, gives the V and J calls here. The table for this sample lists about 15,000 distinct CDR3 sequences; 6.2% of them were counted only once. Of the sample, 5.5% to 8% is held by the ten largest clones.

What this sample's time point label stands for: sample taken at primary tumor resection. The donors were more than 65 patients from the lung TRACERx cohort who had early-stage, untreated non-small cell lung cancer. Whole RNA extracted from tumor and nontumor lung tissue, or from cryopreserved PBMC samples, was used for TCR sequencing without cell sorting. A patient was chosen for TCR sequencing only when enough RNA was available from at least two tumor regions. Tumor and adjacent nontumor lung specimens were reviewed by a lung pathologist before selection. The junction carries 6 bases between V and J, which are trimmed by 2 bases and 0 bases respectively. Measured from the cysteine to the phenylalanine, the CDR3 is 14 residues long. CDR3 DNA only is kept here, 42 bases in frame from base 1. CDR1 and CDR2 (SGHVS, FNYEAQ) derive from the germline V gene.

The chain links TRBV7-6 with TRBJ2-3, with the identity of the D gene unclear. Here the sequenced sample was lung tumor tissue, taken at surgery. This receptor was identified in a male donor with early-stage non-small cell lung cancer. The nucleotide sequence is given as TGTGCCAGCAGCTTAAGTCCTAGCACAGATACGCAGTATTTT. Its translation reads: CASSLSPSTDTQYF.